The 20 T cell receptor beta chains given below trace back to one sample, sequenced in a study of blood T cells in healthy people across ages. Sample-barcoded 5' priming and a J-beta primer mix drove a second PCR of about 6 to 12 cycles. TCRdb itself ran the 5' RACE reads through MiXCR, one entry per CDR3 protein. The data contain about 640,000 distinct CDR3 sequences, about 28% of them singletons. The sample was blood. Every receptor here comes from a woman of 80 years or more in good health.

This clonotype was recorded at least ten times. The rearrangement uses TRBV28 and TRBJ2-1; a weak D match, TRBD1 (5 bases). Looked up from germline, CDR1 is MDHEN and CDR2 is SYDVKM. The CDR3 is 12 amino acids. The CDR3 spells CVTTDTYNEQFF. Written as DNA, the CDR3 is TGTGTAACGACAGACACCTACAATGAGCAGTTCTTC. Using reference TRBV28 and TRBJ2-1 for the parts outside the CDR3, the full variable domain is DVKVTQSSRYLVKRTGEKVFLECVQDMDHENMFWYRQDPGLGLRLIYFSYDVKMKEKGDIPEGYSVSREKKERFSLILESASTNQTSMYLCVTTDTYNEQFFGPGTRLTVL.

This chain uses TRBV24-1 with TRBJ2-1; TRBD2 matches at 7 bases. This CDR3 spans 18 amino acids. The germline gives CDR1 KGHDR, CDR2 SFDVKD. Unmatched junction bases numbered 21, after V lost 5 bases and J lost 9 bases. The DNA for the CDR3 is TGTGCCACCAGTGCCCAGCGGGGACGAGGCGCGCCCCTAGGTGAGCAGTTCTTC. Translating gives CATSAQRGRGAPLGEQFF.

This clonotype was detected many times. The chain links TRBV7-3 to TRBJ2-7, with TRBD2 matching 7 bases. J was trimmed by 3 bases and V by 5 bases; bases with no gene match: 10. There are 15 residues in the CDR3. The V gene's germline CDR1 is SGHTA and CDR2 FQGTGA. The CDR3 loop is CASSPSGGGVYEQYF. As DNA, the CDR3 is TGTGCCAGCAGCCCGTCGGGCGGGGGAGTCTACGAGCAGTACTTC.

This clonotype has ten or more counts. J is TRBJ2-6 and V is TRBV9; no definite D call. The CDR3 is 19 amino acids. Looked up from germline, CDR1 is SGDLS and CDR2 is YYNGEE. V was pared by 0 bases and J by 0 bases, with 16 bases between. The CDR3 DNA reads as TGTGCCAGCAGCGTAGCTTGGGCAGCCCAACACTCTGGGGCCAACGTCCTGACTTTC. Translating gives CASSVAWAAQHSGANVLTF.

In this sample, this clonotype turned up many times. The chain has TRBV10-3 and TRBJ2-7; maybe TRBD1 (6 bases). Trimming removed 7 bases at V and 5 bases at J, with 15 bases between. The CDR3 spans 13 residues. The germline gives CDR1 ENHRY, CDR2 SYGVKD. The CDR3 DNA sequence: TGTGCCATCACCGGATACAGGGACAACGAGCAGTACTTC. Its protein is CAITGYRDNEQYF.

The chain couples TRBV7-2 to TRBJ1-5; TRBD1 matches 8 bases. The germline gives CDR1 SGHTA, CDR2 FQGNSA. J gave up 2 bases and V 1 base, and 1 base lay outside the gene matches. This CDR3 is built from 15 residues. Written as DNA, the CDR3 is TGTGCCAGCAGCTTAGTGGGACAGGGCAATCAGCCCCAGCATTTT. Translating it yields CASSLVGQGNQPQHF.

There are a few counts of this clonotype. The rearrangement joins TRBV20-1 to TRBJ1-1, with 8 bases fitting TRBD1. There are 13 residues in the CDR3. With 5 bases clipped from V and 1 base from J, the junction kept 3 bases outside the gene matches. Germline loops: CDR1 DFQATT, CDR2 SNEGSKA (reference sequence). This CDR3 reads CSAYGQGNTEAFF. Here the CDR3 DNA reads TGCAGTGCTTACGGACAGGGGAACACTGAAGCTTTCTTT.

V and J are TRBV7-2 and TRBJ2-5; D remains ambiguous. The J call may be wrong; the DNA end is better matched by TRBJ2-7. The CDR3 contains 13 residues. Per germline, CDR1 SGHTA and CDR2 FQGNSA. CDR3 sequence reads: CASSFWGGHEQYF. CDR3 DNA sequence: TGTGCCAGCAGCTTCTGGGGTGGCCACGAGCAGTACTTC.

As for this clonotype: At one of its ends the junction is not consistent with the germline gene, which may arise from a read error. CDR3 region: CTSSLWDRNQPQHF. DNA of the CDR3: TGTACCAGCAGCTTATGGGACCGGAATCAGCCCCAGCATTTT. V usage is TRBV7-8 and J usage is TRBJ1-5; a possible D gene is TRBD1 (5 bases). CDR1 is SGHVS and CDR2 is FQNEAQ in the germline V gene. This CDR3 is built from 14 residues.

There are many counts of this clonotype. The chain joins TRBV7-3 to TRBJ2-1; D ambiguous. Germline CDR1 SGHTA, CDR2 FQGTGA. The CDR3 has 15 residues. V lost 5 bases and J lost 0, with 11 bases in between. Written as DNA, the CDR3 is TGTGCCAGCAGCGCCTCCGAGAGCTCCTACAATGAGCAGTTCTTC. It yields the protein CASSASESSYNEQFF.

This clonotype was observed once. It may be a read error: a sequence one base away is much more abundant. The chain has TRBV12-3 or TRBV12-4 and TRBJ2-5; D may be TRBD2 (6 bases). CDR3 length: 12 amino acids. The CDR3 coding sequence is TGTGCCAGCAGCCAAGGGAGGAGGACCCCGTACTTC. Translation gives CASSQGRRTPYF.

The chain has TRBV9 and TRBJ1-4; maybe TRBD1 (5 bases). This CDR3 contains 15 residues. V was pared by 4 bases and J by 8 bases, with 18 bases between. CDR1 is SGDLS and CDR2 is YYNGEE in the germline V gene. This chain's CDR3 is CASSLSGGEGEKLFF. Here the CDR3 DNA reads TGTGCCAGCAGCCTGTCGGGAGGGGAAGGCGAAAAACTGTTTTTT.

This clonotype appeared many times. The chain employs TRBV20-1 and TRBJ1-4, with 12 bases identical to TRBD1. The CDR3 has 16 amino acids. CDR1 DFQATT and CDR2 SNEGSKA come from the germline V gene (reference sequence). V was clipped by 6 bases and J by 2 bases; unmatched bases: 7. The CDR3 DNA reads TGCAGTGCAAAGAAGGGACAGGGGGCCACTAATGAAAAACTGTTTTTT. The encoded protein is CSAKKGQGATNEKLFF.

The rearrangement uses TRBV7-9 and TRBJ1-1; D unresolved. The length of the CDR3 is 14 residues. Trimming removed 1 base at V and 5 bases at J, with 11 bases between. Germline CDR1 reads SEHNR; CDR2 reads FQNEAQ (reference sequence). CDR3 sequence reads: CASSLVIMGTEAFF. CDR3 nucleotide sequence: TGTGCCAGCAGCTTAGTTATCATGGGGACTGAAGCTTTCTTT.

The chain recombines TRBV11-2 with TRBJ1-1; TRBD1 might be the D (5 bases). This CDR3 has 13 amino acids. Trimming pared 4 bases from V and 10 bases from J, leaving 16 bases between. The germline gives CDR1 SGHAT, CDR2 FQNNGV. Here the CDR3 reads CASSSTRAGGAFF. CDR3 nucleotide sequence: TGTGCCAGCAGCTCCACCAGGGCGGGGGGAGCTTTCTTT.

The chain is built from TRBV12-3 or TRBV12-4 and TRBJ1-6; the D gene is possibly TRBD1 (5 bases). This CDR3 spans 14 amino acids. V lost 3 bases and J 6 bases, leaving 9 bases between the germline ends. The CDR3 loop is CASSFRQSNSPLHF. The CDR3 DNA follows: TGTGCCAGCAGTTTTAGACAGTCTAATTCACCCCTCCACTTT.

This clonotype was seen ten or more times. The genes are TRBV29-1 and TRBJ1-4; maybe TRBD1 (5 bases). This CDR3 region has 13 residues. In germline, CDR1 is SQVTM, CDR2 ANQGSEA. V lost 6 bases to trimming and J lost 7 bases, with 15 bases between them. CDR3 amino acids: CSVALAGTEKLFF. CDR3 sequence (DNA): TGCAGCGTCGCGCTCGCAGGGACTGAAAAACTGTTTTTT.

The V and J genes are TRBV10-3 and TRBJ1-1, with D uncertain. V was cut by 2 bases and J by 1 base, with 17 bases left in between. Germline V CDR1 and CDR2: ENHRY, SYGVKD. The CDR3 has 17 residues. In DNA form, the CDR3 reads TGTGCCATCAGTGAGACCTTACCCGACAACGGGAACACTGAAGCTTTCTTT. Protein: CAISETLPDNGNTEAFF.

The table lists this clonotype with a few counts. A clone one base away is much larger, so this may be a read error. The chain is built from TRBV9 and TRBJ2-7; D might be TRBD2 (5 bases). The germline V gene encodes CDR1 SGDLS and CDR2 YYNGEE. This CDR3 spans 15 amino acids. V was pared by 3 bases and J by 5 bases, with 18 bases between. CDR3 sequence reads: CASSAREALGDEQYF. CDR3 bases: TGTGCCAGCAGCGCACGAGAGGCCCTCGGGGACGAGCAGTACTTC.

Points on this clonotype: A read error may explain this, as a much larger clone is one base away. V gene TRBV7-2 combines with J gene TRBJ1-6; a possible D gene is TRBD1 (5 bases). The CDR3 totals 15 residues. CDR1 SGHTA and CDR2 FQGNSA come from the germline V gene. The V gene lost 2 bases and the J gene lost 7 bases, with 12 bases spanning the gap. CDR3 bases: TGTGCCAGCAGCTTATTACTGGGGGAGAATTCACCCCTCCACTTT. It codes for CASSLLLGENSPLHF.